One and the same sample provided the 12 T cell receptor beta chains below, sequenced in a study of blood T cell repertoires in COVID-19. Generated by immunoSEQ multiplex PCR, the TCRdb table keeps only in-frame clones and is missing some. The profile covers more than 45,000 clones, with more than 85% appearing a single time and 7% to 9% taken by the ten largest. What was sequenced was peripheral blood. These receptors came from a woman in her seventies with active COVID-19.

The rearrangement joins TRBV11-3 to TRBJ2-1, with 8 nucleotides matching TRBD1. Germline V gene lookup returns CDR1 SGHNT and CDR2 YENEEA. Unmatched junction bases numbered 5, after V lost 5 bases and J lost 2 bases. The CDR3 totals 15 residues. The CDR3 bases are TGTGCCAGCAGCCCTCACAGGGGGGCCTACAATGAGCAGTTCTTC. It translates to CASSPHRGAYNEQFF.

The chain combines TRBV6-1 with TRBJ1-2, with TRBD1 matching 9 bases. V was clipped by 2 bases and J by 6 bases; unmatched bases: 4. The CDR3 totals 14 residues. Germline V gene sequence: CDR1 MNHNS, CDR2 SASEGT. As DNA, the CDR3 is TGTGCCAGCAGTGAAAACAGGGGGCGCGATGGCTACACCTTC. It translates to CASSENRGRDGYTF.

V usage is TRBV11-3 and J usage is TRBJ2-7; possibly TRBD2 for D (6 bases). The CDR3 consists of 13 residues. V dropped 4 bases and J dropped 4 bases, with 11 bases sitting between them. Germline V lookup: CDR1 SGHNT, CDR2 YENEEA. In DNA, the CDR3 is TGTGCCAGCAGCTCCGGGGGACTTTACGAGCAGTACTTC. Translating gives CASSSGGLYEQYF.

In this sample, this clone turned up a few times. V and J are TRBV5-1 and TRBJ2-2; TRBD2 agrees at 12 bases. V shed 1 base and J 7 bases; nucleotides not matched to a gene: 8. Germline V lookup: CDR1 SGHRS, CDR2 YFSETQ. CDR3 length equals 17 residues. In DNA form, the CDR3 reads TGCGCCAGCAGCTTGAGGCTAGCGGGAGGGCCAAGCGGGGAGCTGTTTTTT. Translated: CASSLRLAGGPSGELFF.

The sample holds one count of this clone. The J gene is TRBJ2-1, the V gene TRBV27, with D tentatively TRBD2 (6 bases). CDR1 is MNHEY, CDR2 SMNVEV, per germline (reference sequence). The CDR3 covers 15 residues. V shed 2 bases and J shed 9 bases, with 17 bases lying between them. The CDR3 spells CASSLRTSGVGEQFF. The CDR3 nucleotides read TGTGCCAGCAGTTTAAGGACCTCGGGAGTCGGTGAGCAGTTCTTC.

By frequency in the sample, this clone is medium-sized (0.01 to 0.1%). This sequence joins TRBV6-5 and TRBJ2-1, with D maybe TRBD2 (6 bases). Between the trimmed V and J ends, which lost 3 bases and 5 bases, there was a span of 11 bases. Germline V gives CDR1 MNHEY, CDR2 SVGAGI. CDR3 length: 14 residues. CDR3 sequence: CASSYSLADNEQFF. CDR3 sequence (DNA): TGTGCCAGCAGTTATAGTTTAGCGGACAATGAGCAGTTCTTC.

V gene TRBV11-3 combines with J gene TRBJ2-7, with 11 positions matching TRBD2. The CDR3 has 14 amino acids. Germline assignment: CDR1 SGHNT and CDR2 YENEEA. Losses at the gene ends were 5 bases for V and 4 bases for J; bases not matched to a gene: 4. CDR3 loop: CASSQGTSGYEQYF. Here the CDR3 DNA reads TGTGCCAGCAGCCAGGGGACTAGCGGATACGAGCAGTACTTC.

The V call is TRBV9, the J call TRBJ1-6; the match to TRBD1 covers 8 bases. V shed 4 bases and J 7 bases; nucleotides not matched to a gene: 4. The CDR3 contains 14 residues. Germline V gives CDR1 SGDLS, CDR2 YYNGEE. The CDR3 region has the DNA TGTGCCAGCAGCCTAGGACAGGGAAATTCACCCCTCCACTTT. It specifies CASSLGQGNSPLHF. The full variable domain, in which reference TRBV9 and TRBJ1-6 provide the parts outside the CDR3, is DSGVTQTPKHLITATGQRVTLRCSPRSGDLSVYWYQQSLDQGLQFLIQYYNGEERAKGNILERFSAQQFPDLHSELNLSSLELGDSALYFCASSLGQGNSPLHFGNGTRLTVT.

V is TRBV18 and J is TRBJ2-3; TRBD2 aligns across 7 bases. Germline CDR1 is KGHSH and CDR2 is LQKENI. V trimming: 4 bases; J trimming: 5 bases; junction bases outside the gene matches: 9. The CDR3 is 15 amino acids. The CDR3 DNA follows: TGTGCCAGCTCACGGGAAGCGGGAAATTTAGATACGCAGTATTTT. Its translation is CASSREAGNLDTQYF.

The chain couples TRBV7-3 to TRBJ2-1, with a tentative D call TRBD2 (6 bases). The germline CDR1 and CDR2 sequences are SGHTA and FQGTGA. There are 15 residues in the CDR3. V lost 5 bases to trimming and J lost 3 bases, with 14 bases between them. The CDR3 bases are TGTGCCAGCAGCGCATGGGGACTCGACTACAATGAGCAGTTCTTC. Translating it yields CASSAWGLDYNEQFF.

The CDR3 bases are TGTGCCAGTACCCTATGGGGGACAGGGAGGAATGAGCAGTTCTTC. It codes for CASTLWGTGRNEQFF. The gene calls are TRBV19 and TRBJ2-1, with 9 positions matching TRBD1. This CDR3 has 15 amino acids. V gave up 7 bases and J gave up 7 bases; unmatched junction bases: 11. The germline V gene encodes CDR1 LNHDA and CDR2 SQIVND (reference sequence). The full variable domain, rest sourced from reference TRBV19 and TRBJ2-1, is DGGITQSPKYLFRKEGQNVTLSCEQNLNHDAMYWYRQDPGQGLRLIYYSQIVNDFQKGDIAEGYSVSREKKESFPLTVTSAQKNPTAFYLCASTLWGTGRNEQFFGPGTRLTVL.

This clone has just one count. The rearrangement uses TRBV14 and TRBJ2-5; 12 bases match TRBD2. The CDR3 runs to 15 residues. With V trimmed by 8 bases and J by 5 bases, 9 bases remained unmatched. Per germline, CDR1 SGHDN and CDR2 FVKESK. CDR3 residues: CASGPLAGGLETQYF. DNA for the CDR3: TGTGCCAGCGGTCCTCTAGCGGGAGGGCTGGAGACCCAGTACTTC.